What follows are 27 T cell receptor beta chains derived from one specimen sequenced in a study of monozygotic twins with inflammatory bowel disease. From its re-call of the 5' RACE reads, TCRdb lists each CDR3 protein once, without DNA. This listing includes around 380,000 distinct CDR3 sequences. Material for sequencing was blood. Every receptor here comes from a human donor with ulcerative colitis or Crohn's disease, or a healthy co-twin of an affected twin (not recorded which).

The genes are TRBV4-3 and TRBJ2-2. The germline V gene encodes CDR1 LGHNA and CDR2 YSLEER. The CDR3 totals 11 residues. Here the CDR3 reads CASSRGGELFF.

The genes are TRBV27 and TRBJ2-2; TCRdb designates TRBD2, a call that cannot be tested without DNA. This CDR3 is built from 15 residues. Germline lookup yields CDR1 MNHEY and CDR2 SMNVEV (reference sequence). CDR3 amino acids: CASNSLAGAIGELFF.

The V call is TRBV12-3 or TRBV12-4, the J call TRBJ1-1. The CDR3 has 11 amino acids. CDR3 amino acids: CASGPGLEAFF.

This sequence joins TRBV13 and TRBJ2-1; the TRBD1 assignment by TCRdb is unverifiable without DNA. The CDR3 totals 12 residues. CDR1 PRHDT and CDR2 FYEKMQ come from the germline V gene (reference sequence). The CDR3 spells CASSGRGNEQFF.

The chain is built from TRBV4-3 and TRBJ1-1; the D call from TCRdb, TRBD1, cannot be confirmed without DNA. CDR3 size: 15 residues. Germline V gives CDR1 LGHNA, CDR2 YSLEER. The CDR3 sequence is CASSQEARTGLEAFF.

The chain couples TRBV5-5 to TRBJ1-2. The CDR3 is 15 residues long. CDR1 and CDR2 from the germline V gene are SGHKS and YYEKEE (reference sequence). The CDR3 here is CASSLAGQANYGYTF.

V is TRBV5-1 and J is TRBJ2-1. The CDR3 is 12 residues long. CDR1 is SGHRS and CDR2 is YFSETQ in the germline V gene. The CDR3 loop is CASSLSKGEQFF.

The V and J genes are TRBV18 and TRBJ2-3; the TCRdb call, TRBD1, lacks DNA for checking. This CDR3 region has 17 residues. In germline, CDR1 is KGHSH, CDR2 LQKENI. The CDR3 region is CASSLTGTGEIEDTQYF.

V gene TRBV7-9 combines with J gene TRBJ2-1; TCRdb picks TRBD2, but there is no DNA to check that call. Germline V CDR1 and CDR2: SEHNR, FQNEAQ (reference sequence). This CDR3 comprises 16 residues. CDR3 loop: CASSSRTSGTYNEQFF.

The rearrangement uses TRBV20-1 and TRBJ2-3; with no DNA, the TCRdb D assignment of TRBD1 cannot be verified. The CDR3 has 15 amino acids. Germline V gene lookup returns CDR1 DFQATT and CDR2 SNEGSKA (reference sequence). CDR3: CSANEQGRGTDTQYF.

The V gene is TRBV18, the J gene TRBJ2-7; the D call from TCRdb, TRBD1, cannot be confirmed without DNA. Germline CDR1 is KGHSH and CDR2 is LQKENI. This CDR3 has 15 residues. Here the CDR3 reads CASSRKGTGRYEQYF.

This chain uses TRBV5-1 with TRBJ1-1; checking the TCRdb D call of TRBD1 is not possible without DNA. Germline V gene data show CDR1 as SGHRS and CDR2 as YFSETQ. This CDR3 is 16 amino acids long. The CDR3 loop is CASSPGQGSGGTEAFF.

V is TRBV18 and J is TRBJ2-3. The CDR3 consists of 14 residues. Per germline, CDR1 KGHSH and CDR2 LQKENI. CDR3 sequence: CASSPTSPTDTQYF.

V usage is TRBV5-4 and J usage is TRBJ2-2; TCRdb lists TRBD1, though no DNA is available to test this call. CDR3 size: 15 residues. Germline V lookup: CDR1 SGHNT, CDR2 YYREEE (reference sequence). CDR3 in amino acids: CASSLGGAGTGELFF.

CDR3 region: CSVHNRAPGVSSYEQYF. V is TRBV20-1 and J is TRBJ2-7; TCRdb's assignment of TRBD1 cannot be checked, as there is no DNA. CDR3 length equals 17 residues. The germline V gene encodes CDR1 DFQATT and CDR2 SNEGSKA (reference sequence).

The chain couples TRBV5-6 to TRBJ1-2; the TCRdb D gene call, TRBD1, has no DNA to confirm it. The CDR3 spans 20 residues. Germline-derived CDR1 and CDR2 are SGHDT and YYEEEE. The CDR3 region is CASSAQNDRGRVPANYGYTF. The full variable domain, completed using reference TRBV5-6 and TRBJ1-2, is DAGVTQSPTHLIKTRGQQVTLRCSPKSGHDTVSWYQQALGQGPQFIFQYYEEEERQRGNFPDRFSGHQFPNYSSELNVNALLLGDSALYLCASSAQNDRGRVPANYGYTFGSGTRLTVV.

The chain carries TRBV20-1 and TRBJ1-2; the TCRdb D gene call, TRBD1, has no DNA to confirm it. Germline-derived CDR1 and CDR2 are DFQATT and SNEGSKA (reference sequence). This CDR3 has 13 amino acids. The chain's CDR3 is CSARDTGSYGYTF.

The CDR3 is CASSPIGQEGKNTIYF. The rearrangement joins TRBV18 to TRBJ1-3; TCRdb gives TRBD1 as the D gene, but with no DNA this cannot be confirmed. The germline V gene has CDR1 KGHSH and CDR2 LQKENI. The CDR3 is made up of 16 amino acids. The full variable domain, completed using reference TRBV18 and TRBJ1-3, is NAGVMQNPRHLVRRRGQEARLRCSPMKGHSHVYWYRQLPEEGLKFMVYLQKENIIDESGMPKERFSAEFPKEGPSILRIQQVVRGDSAAYFCASSPIGQEGKNTIYFGEGSWLTVV.

This chain joins TRBV4-2 and TRBJ2-6; TCRdb proposes TRBD1, but this gene call is untestable without DNA. Germline lookup yields CDR1 LGHNA and CDR2 YNFKEQ. This CDR3 comprises 18 residues. CDR3: CASSQGKRGLSGANVLTF.

The rearrangement uses TRBV19 and TRBJ2-3. This CDR3 has 15 amino acids. The germline CDR1 and CDR2 sequences are LNHDA and SQIVND (reference sequence). CDR3 protein: CASSTPFRIKDTQYF. Full variable domain (missing parts from reference TRBV19 and TRBJ2-3): DGGITQSPKYLFRKEGQNVTLSCEQNLNHDAMYWYRQDPGQGLRLIYYSQIVNDFQKGDIAEGYSVSREKKESFPLTVTSAQKNPTAFYLCASSTPFRIKDTQYFGPGTRLTVL.

The chain joins TRBV11-2 to TRBJ2-1; TCRdb indicates TRBD2, and absent DNA this call remains unverified. Germline V gene data show CDR1 as SGHAT and CDR2 as FQNNGV. The CDR3 is 15 residues long. The CDR3 loop reads CASSLSSGTYNEQFF.

V is TRBV6-5 and J is TRBJ2-7; the TRBD1 assignment by TCRdb is unverifiable without DNA. The CDR3 loop spans 17 amino acids. The germline V gene has CDR1 MNHEY and CDR2 SVGAGI. The CDR3 here is CASSYGSGWGPRGCLYF.

CDR3 amino acids: CASSLDRGGTEAFF. The rearrangement links TRBV5-1 to TRBJ1-1; lacking DNA, the TRBD1 call made by TCRdb goes unchecked. This CDR3 has 14 residues. CDR1 and CDR2 from the germline V gene are SGHRS and YFSETQ.

The chain uses TRBV20-1 and TRBJ1-4. Germline V lookup: CDR1 DFQATT, CDR2 SNEGSKA (reference sequence). The CDR3 sequence is 11 residues long. The CDR3 loop is CSASFQEKLFF.

V usage is TRBV12-3 or TRBV12-4 and J usage is TRBJ1-6; TCRdb outputs TRBD1, but without DNA this stays unchecked. The CDR3 runs 16 residues. The CDR3 protein is CASRPGTAKVNSPLHF.

The V call is TRBV2, the J call TRBJ1-5; no DNA is available, so the TRBD1 call from TCRdb remains unchecked. Germline-derived CDR1 and CDR2 are SNHLY and FYNNEI. The CDR3 loop spans 16 amino acids. The CDR3 region is CASSEGGRRINQPQHF. Full variable domain (missing parts from reference TRBV2 and TRBJ1-5): EPEVTQTPSHQVTQMGQEVILRCVPISNHLYFYWYRQILGQKVEFLVSFYNNEISEKSEIFDDQFSVERPDGSNFTLKIRSTKLEDSAMYFCASSEGGRRINQPQHFGDGTRLSIL.

This chain connects TRBV30 to TRBJ1-3. The CDR3 loop spans 14 amino acids. Per germline, CDR1 GTSNPN and CDR2 SVGIG (reference sequence). CDR3 protein: CAWSARGDGNTIYF.